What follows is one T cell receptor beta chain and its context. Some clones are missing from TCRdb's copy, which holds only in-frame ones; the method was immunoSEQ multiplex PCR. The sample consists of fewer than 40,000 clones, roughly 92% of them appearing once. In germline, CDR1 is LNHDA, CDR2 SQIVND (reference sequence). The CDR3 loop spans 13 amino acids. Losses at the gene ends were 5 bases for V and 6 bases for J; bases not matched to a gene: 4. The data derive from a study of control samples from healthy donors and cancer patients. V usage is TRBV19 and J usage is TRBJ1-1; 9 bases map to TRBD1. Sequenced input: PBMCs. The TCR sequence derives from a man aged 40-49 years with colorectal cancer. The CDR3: CASSDRGFAEAFF. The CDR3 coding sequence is TGTGCCAGTAGTGACAGGGGGTTCGCTGAAGCTTTCTTT.